These 30 T cell receptor beta chains came from one sample sequenced in a study of T-cell reconstitution after alpha-beta-depleted transplantation in children. Unique molecular identifiers tagged the TCRbeta library. TCRdb fed the PCR reads into MiXCR, producing one record per CDR3 protein. Counted here are just under 250,000 distinct CDR3 sequences, roughly 25% occurring once; the ten biggest clones make up 2.6%. The sequencing used PBMCs, collected before TCRalphabeta/CD19-depleted stem cell transplant. These receptors were collected from a girl aged 2 to 9 with Fanconi anemia, due to receive a stem cell transplant.

In this sample, this clonotype turned up many times. This chain connects TRBV2 to TRBJ2-3, with D perhaps TRBD2 (5 bases). The CDR3 totals 13 residues. CDR1 SNHLY and CDR2 FYNNEI come from the germline V gene. Trimming took off 2 bases at V and 8 bases at J, with 11 bases between the two ends. CDR3 DNA: TGTGCCAGCAGTGAATCTCTAGCAGCTACGCAGTATTTT. Amino acids: CASSESLAATQYF.

This clonotype was detected many times. The chain links TRBV29-1 to TRBJ2-7, with 7 bases matching TRBD2. Germline V gives CDR1 SQVTM, CDR2 ANQGSEA. With 2 bases clipped from V and 1 base from J, the junction kept 8 bases outside the gene matches. The CDR3 totals 15 residues. The CDR3 spells CSVERSAGASYEQYF. The DNA of the CDR3 is TGCAGCGTTGAACGTTCGGCGGGAGCTTCCTACGAGCAGTACTTC.

There are many counts of this clonotype. The V gene is TRBV6-5, the J gene TRBJ1-6; a possible D gene is TRBD1 (6 bases). The CDR3 has 15 amino acids. With 0 bases removed from V and 10 bases from J, the gap between germline ends came to 13 bases. Germline assignment: CDR1 MNHEY and CDR2 SVGAGI. CDR3: CASSYSPGHQSPLHF. Here the CDR3 DNA reads TGTGCCAGCAGTTACTCCCCGGGACATCAGTCACCCCTCCACTTT.

This clonotype was counted ten times or more. The chain joins TRBV29-1 to TRBJ2-7, with D hard to call. The CDR3 has 12 amino acids. CDR1 SQVTM and CDR2 ANQGSEA come from the germline V gene. V lost 6 bases and J lost 1, with 10 bases in between. The CDR3 region is CSVSEVSYEQYF. CDR3 nucleotide sequence: TGCAGCGTCTCGGAAGTTTCCTACGAGCAGTACTTC.

J is TRBJ2-1 and V is TRBV18; TRBD1 is a possible D gene (5 bases). V was clipped by 3 bases and J by 6 bases, with 12 bases between them. CDR1 KGHSH and CDR2 LQKENI come from the germline V gene. The length of the CDR3 is 14 residues. The CDR3 DNA reads as TGTGCCAGCTCACCCATAGACAGTATCAATGAGCAGTTCTTC. It encodes CASSPIDSINEQFF.

There are a few counts of this clonotype. The J gene is TRBJ2-1, the V gene TRBV12-3 or TRBV12-4; D is possibly TRBD2 (6 bases). The germline V and J ends were trimmed by 5 bases and 3 bases, with 11 bases remaining between them. The CDR3 has 14 residues. The CDR3 sequence is CASSPQTSYNEQFF. For the CDR3, the DNA is TGTGCCAGCAGTCCCCAGACTAGCTACAATGAGCAGTTCTTC.

In its sample, this clonotype was seen many times. The V and J genes are TRBV15 and TRBJ2-2; D is unclear. V was shortened by 0 bases and J by 1 base, with 6 bases between the two germline ends. The CDR3 sequence is 15 residues long. Germline-derived CDR1 and CDR2 are LNHNV and YYDKDF (reference sequence). This CDR3 reads CATSRDLGNTGELFF. The CDR3 region has the DNA TGTGCCACCAGCAGAGATCTAGGGAACACCGGGGAGCTGTTTTTT.

V is TRBV20-1 and J is TRBJ2-7; TRBD1 aligns across 8 bases. With 0 bases clipped from V and 1 base from J, the junction kept 5 bases outside the gene matches. The CDR3 is made up of 15 amino acids. The germline V gene encodes CDR1 DFQATT and CDR2 SNEGSKA (reference sequence). CDR3: CSARDHRGNSYEQYF. The CDR3 DNA reads TGCAGTGCTAGAGATCACAGGGGGAATTCCTACGAGCAGTACTTC.

A few counts support this clonotype. This chain uses TRBV20-1 with TRBJ2-7; D is undetermined. Between the trimmed V and J ends, which lost 0 bases and 2 bases, there was a span of 2 bases. This CDR3 has 11 residues. Germline CDR1 and CDR2: DFQATT and SNEGSKA (reference sequence). CDR3 protein: CSARETYEQYF. The CDR3 nucleotides are TGCAGTGCTAGAGAAACCTACGAGCAGTACTTC.

At least ten counts were recorded for this clonotype. J is TRBJ2-3 and V is TRBV29-1, with D perhaps TRBD1 or TRBD2 (5 bases each). This CDR3 has 13 amino acids. The germline V and J ends were trimmed by 4 bases and 0 bases, with 8 bases remaining between them. Looked up from germline, CDR1 is SQVTM and CDR2 is ANQGSEA. CDR3 DNA: TGCAGCGTTGTGGGGGTTAGCACAGATACGCAGTATTTT. Translation gives CSVVGVSTDTQYF.

This clonotype was seen ten or more times. The chain combines TRBV12-3 or TRBV12-4 with TRBJ2-7; tentatively, D is TRBD2 (6 bases). CDR3 length: 14 residues. V was clipped by 5 bases and J by 0 bases, with 11 bases between them. For the CDR3, the DNA is TGTGCCAGCAGTCTACAGACTAGCTCCTACGAGCAGTACTTC. The encoded protein is CASSLQTSSYEQYF.

The V and J genes are TRBV9 and TRBJ2-3; TRBD2 matches at 8 bases. J gave up 4 bases and V 0 bases, and 7 bases lay outside the gene matches. The CDR3 consists of 16 residues. Germline V gene sequence: CDR1 SGDLS, CDR2 YYNGEE. In DNA, the CDR3 is TGTGCCAGCAGCGTAGTTAGCGGGATGGTCCCAGATACGCAGTATTTT. This translates into CASSVVSGMVPDTQYF.

The V call is TRBV4-2, the J call TRBJ2-7; 10 nucleotides match TRBD2. Germline V gene data show CDR1 as LGHNA and CDR2 as YNFKEQ. Losses at the gene ends were 3 bases for V and 5 bases for J; bases not matched to a gene: 7. This CDR3 spans 15 amino acids. In DNA, the CDR3 is TGTGCCAGCAGCCACCAAGCGGGGGGGTCCCACGAGCAGTACTTC. Protein sequence: CASSHQAGGSHEQYF.

This chain joins TRBV20-1 and TRBJ2-1, with 10 bases fitting TRBD1. Per the germline V gene, CDR1 is DFQATT and CDR2 is SNEGSKA (reference sequence). The CDR3 spans 15 residues. Trimming took 6 bases from V and 3 from J; bases not matched to a gene: 8. The CDR3 sequence is CSATHGTGVYNEQFF. As DNA, the CDR3 is TGCAGTGCGACCCACGGGACAGGGGTCTACAATGAGCAGTTCTTC.

This clonotype has more than one count but fewer than ten. The rearrangement links TRBV9 to TRBJ2-7; D is perhaps TRBD1 (6 bases). Looked up from germline, CDR1 is SGDLS and CDR2 is YYNGEE. The ends were cut back, 0 bases at V and 1 base at J, with 14 bases in the middle. The CDR3 covers 16 residues. In DNA form, the CDR3 reads TGTGCCAGCAGCGTAGACCTGGGGGCCCGATCCTACGAGCAGTACTTC. As protein: CASSVDLGARSYEQYF. The whole variable domain, remainder taken from reference TRBV9 and TRBJ2-7, is DSGVTQTPKHLITATGQRVTLRCSPRSGDLSVYWYQQSLDQGLQFLIQYYNGEERAKGNILERFSAQQFPDLHSELNLSSLELGDSALYFCASSVDLGARSYEQYFGPGTRLTVT.

This chain connects TRBV4-2 to TRBJ2-1, with D uncertain. The V gene's germline CDR1 is LGHNA and CDR2 YNFKEQ. With 10 bases removed from V and 5 bases from J, the gap between germline ends came to 15 bases. The CDR3 extends over 13 amino acids. The DNA for the CDR3 is TGTGCCACGGGCACCGACCCACACAATGAGCAGTTCTTC. Translated, it gives CATGTDPHNEQFF.

This CDR3 is CASSTDRVGITDTQYF. In nucleotides, the CDR3 is TGTGCCAGCAGTACAGACAGGGTGGGGATCACAGATACGCAGTATTTT. This sequence joins TRBV25-1 and TRBJ2-3; the match to TRBD1 covers 7 bases. J was trimmed by 2 bases and V by 5 bases; bases with no gene match: 10. Germline assignment: CDR1 MGHDK and CDR2 SYGVNS. The CDR3 is made up of 16 amino acids.

This clonotype was counted at least ten times. This sequence joins TRBV29-1 and TRBJ2-1; perhaps TRBD2 as D (6 bases). V dropped 2 bases and J dropped 3 bases, with 17 bases sitting between them. Germline values: CDR1 SQVTM, CDR2 ANQGSEA. The CDR3 has 16 amino acids. CDR3 sequence: CSVEILSGNNYNEQFF. Here the CDR3 DNA reads TGCAGCGTTGAAATCCTTAGCGGTAACAACTACAATGAGCAGTTCTTC.

V and J are TRBV30 and TRBJ2-2; D assignment may be TRBD1 or TRBD2 (6 bases each). The V gene lost 1 base and the J gene lost 4 bases, with 10 bases spanning the gap. The length of the CDR3 is 14 residues. Germline V gene sequence: CDR1 GTSNPN, CDR2 SVGIG (reference sequence). The CDR3 protein is CAWSGGTPTGELFF. In DNA form, the CDR3 reads TGTGCCTGGAGTGGCGGGACACCCACCGGGGAGCTGTTTTTT.

This clonotype was seen many times. This chain connects TRBV5-1 to TRBJ1-4, with D possibly matching TRBD1 (5 bases). The CDR3 is 15 amino acids. From germline, CDR1 is SGHRS and CDR2 YFSETQ. V dropped 5 bases and J dropped 2 bases, with 13 bases sitting between them. The CDR3, as DNA: TGCGCCAGCAGAGGTTCGGGACTGACTAATGAAAAACTGTTTTTT. Its translation is CASRGSGLTNEKLFF.

This clonotype came up a few times. The chain has TRBV5-1 and TRBJ2-2, with 8 bases fitting TRBD2. With 3 bases clipped from V and 0 bases from J, the junction kept 1 base outside the gene matches. The CDR3 is made up of 15 amino acids. Germline values: CDR1 SGHRS, CDR2 YFSETQ. For the CDR3, the DNA is TGCGCCAGCAGCTGGGGACTAGCGAACACCGGGGAGCTGTTTTTT. Protein: CASSWGLANTGELFF. Together with reference TRBV5-1 and TRBJ2-2, the CDR3 gives the full variable domain: KAGVTQTPRYLIKTRGQQVTLSCSPISGHRSVSWYQQTPGQGLQFLFEYFSETQRNKGNFPGRFSGRQFSNSRSEMNVSTLELGDSALYLCASSWGLANTGELFFGEGSRLTVL.

V and J are TRBV28 and TRBJ2-7; TRBD2 might be the D (6 bases). The CDR3 has 14 amino acids. V lost 10 bases and J 2 bases, leaving 18 bases between the germline ends. Germline V gene sequence: CDR1 MDHEN, CDR2 SYDVKM. The CDR3 here is CATFPAGHPYEQYF. CDR3 coding DNA: TGTGCCACATTCCCGGCGGGGCATCCCTACGAGCAGTACTTC.

The chain couples TRBV18 to TRBJ2-6; D uncertain. The CDR3 runs 16 residues. In germline, CDR1 is KGHSH, CDR2 LQKENI. V was cut by 3 bases and J by 0 bases, with 9 bases left in between. In DNA, the CDR3 is TGTGCCAGCTCACCCGTGGTTAGCTCTGGGGCCAACGTCCTGACTTTC. Amino acids: CASSPVVSSGANVLTF.

This clonotype occurred many times. The V call is TRBV5-6, the J call TRBJ2-5, with D uncertain. Germline CDR1 is SGHDT and CDR2 is YYEEEE. The CDR3 sequence is 14 residues long. The V end was cut by 2 bases, the J end by 0 bases, with 8 bases between. The CDR3 reads CASSLRQHQETQYF. For the CDR3, the DNA is TGTGCCAGCAGCTTAAGGCAGCACCAAGAGACCCAGTACTTC.

The chain couples TRBV20-1 to TRBJ2-7; 8 bases are a match to TRBD2. The CDR3 is 15 residues long. CDR1 is DFQATT and CDR2 is SNEGSKA in the germline V gene (reference sequence). V was pared by 2 bases and J by 9 bases, with 15 bases of the junction left unmatched. The CDR3 DNA reads TGCAGTGCTAGACGACTAGCGACTCCTTTAGGCGGGCAGTACTTC. Its protein product is CSARRLATPLGGQYF.

J is TRBJ2-1 and V is TRBV7-3; TRBD1 or TRBD2 may be the D gene (7 bases each). In germline, CDR1 is SGHTA, CDR2 FQGTGA. Trimming left V 5 bases short and J 9 bases short, with 17 bases between. The CDR3 spans 14 residues. Here the CDR3 DNA reads TGTGCCAGCAGCCTCAGGGGGGGCCCGGGTGAGCAGTTCTTC. This gives the protein CASSLRGGPGEQFF.

The CDR3 sequence is CSVATTGNGYTF. CDR3 in DNA: TGCAGCGTAGCCACGACGGGGAATGGCTACACCTTC. The chain carries TRBV29-1 and TRBJ1-2; D gene unclear. The CDR3 loop spans 12 amino acids. Per germline, CDR1 SQVTM and CDR2 ANQGSEA. Trimming removed 6 bases at V and 6 bases at J, with 14 bases between.

This clonotype has a count of ten or more. V and J are TRBV29-1 and TRBJ2-1, with 15 bases lining up with TRBD2. The CDR3 runs 13 residues. With V trimmed by 7 bases and J by 8 bases, 3 bases remained unmatched. Germline lookup yields CDR1 SQVTM and CDR2 ANQGSEA. CDR3 residues: CSGTSGGAYEQFF. CDR3 bases: TGCAGCGGGACTAGCGGGGGGGCCTATGAGCAGTTCTTC.

This clonotype has at least ten counts. The V call is TRBV12-3 or TRBV12-4, the J call TRBJ1-2; a possible D gene is TRBD1 (5 bases). The CDR3 has 15 amino acids. V lost 6 bases and J 4 bases, leaving 18 bases between the germline ends. The CDR3 protein is CASSLPGLAGYGYTF. CDR3 DNA: TGTGCCAGCAGCCTTCCGGGACTTGCGGGCTATGGCTACACCTTC.

This chain links TRBV29-1 with TRBJ1-2; D uncertain. V was pared by 3 bases and J by 8 bases, with 10 bases between. Germline loops: CDR1 SQVTM, CDR2 ANQGSEA. The CDR3 runs to 11 residues. The DNA for the CDR3 is TGCAGCGTTGATCCTGGTCTGGGCTACACCTTC. It specifies CSVDPGLGYTF. Looking up the rest from reference TRBV29-1 and TRBJ1-2 gives the full variable domain: SAVISQKPSRDICQRGTSLTIQCQVDSQVTMMFWYRQQPGQSLTLIATANQGSEATYESGFVIDKFPISRPNLTFSTLTVSNMSPEDSSIYLCSVDPGLGYTFGSGTRLTVV.